This entry describes one T cell receptor (beta chain). The antigen is unknown. Study-wide results and caveats: Greatest tumor Treg TCR overlap was with tumor naive CD4+ cells. Whole repertoires were not studied in the larger cohort, only one V-J beta rearrangement. Tumor memory CD4+ T cell TCR gene usage clustered with blood and lymph node memory CD4+ cells and lymph node naive CD4+ cells.

The CDR3 spans 12 residues. Germline CDR1 is SGHKS and CDR2 is YYEKEE (reference sequence). The ends were cut back, 4 bases at V and 9 bases at J, with 11 bases in the middle. Semi-nested PCR with Nested Universal Primer A followed constant-region reverse priming of full-length variable regions. Each CDR3 protein gets one entry after TCRdb re-called the 5' RACE reads with MiXCR. The data contain 11,000 or so distinct CDR3 sequences, approximately 26% of them singletons. Tregs were sorted as CD4+CD25+CD127-/low cells. Sequenced material: Tregs sorted from a lymph node. The origin of this receptor is a female donor with breast cancer. The gene calls are TRBV5-5 and TRBJ2-1, with D perhaps being TRBD1 or TRBD2 (6 bases each). Written as DNA, the CDR3 is TGTGCCAGCAGCCACGGGGGCTCTGAGCAGTTCTTC. Its protein is CASSHGGSEQFF.